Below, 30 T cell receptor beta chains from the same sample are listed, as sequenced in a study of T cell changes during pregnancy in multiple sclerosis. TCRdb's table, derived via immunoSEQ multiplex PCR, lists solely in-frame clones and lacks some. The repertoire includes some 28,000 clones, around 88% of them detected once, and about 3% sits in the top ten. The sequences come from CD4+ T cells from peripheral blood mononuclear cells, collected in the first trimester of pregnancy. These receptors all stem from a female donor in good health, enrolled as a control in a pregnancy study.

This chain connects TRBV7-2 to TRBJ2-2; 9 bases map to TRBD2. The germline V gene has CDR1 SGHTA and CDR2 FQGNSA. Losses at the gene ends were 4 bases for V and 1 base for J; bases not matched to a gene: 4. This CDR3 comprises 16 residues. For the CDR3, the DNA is TGTGCCAGCAGCTACCTTAGCGGGAGGAACACCGGGGAGCTGTTTTTT. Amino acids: CASSYLSGRNTGELFF.

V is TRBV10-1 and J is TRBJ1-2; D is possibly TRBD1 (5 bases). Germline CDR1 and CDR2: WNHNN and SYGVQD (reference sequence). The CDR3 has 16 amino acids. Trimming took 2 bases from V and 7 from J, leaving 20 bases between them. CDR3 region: CASSESRGEILRGYTF. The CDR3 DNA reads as TGCGCCAGCAGTGAGAGCCGGGGGGAAATACTACGTGGCTACACCTTC.

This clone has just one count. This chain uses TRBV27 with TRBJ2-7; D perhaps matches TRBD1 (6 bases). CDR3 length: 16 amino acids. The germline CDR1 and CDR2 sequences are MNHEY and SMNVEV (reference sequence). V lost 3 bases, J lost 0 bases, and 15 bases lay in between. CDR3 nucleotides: TGTGCCAGCAGTTTCCAGGGGCAGGGGTTCTCCTACGAGCAGTACTTC. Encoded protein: CASSFQGQGFSYEQYF.

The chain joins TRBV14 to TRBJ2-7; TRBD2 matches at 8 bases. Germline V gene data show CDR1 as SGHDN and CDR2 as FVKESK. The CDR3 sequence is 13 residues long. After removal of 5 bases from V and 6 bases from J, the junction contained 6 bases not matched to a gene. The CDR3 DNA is TGTGCCAGCAGCGCATTGGCGGGAGGCGAGCAGTACTTC. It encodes CASSALAGGEQYF.

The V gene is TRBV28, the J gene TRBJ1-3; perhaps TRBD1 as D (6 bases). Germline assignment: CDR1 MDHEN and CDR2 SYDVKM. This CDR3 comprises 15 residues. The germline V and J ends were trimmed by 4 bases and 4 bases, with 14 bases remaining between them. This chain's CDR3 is CASSSGGTGGNTIYF. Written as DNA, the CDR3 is TGTGCCAGCAGTTCGGGGGGCACAGGAGGAAACACCATATATTTT.

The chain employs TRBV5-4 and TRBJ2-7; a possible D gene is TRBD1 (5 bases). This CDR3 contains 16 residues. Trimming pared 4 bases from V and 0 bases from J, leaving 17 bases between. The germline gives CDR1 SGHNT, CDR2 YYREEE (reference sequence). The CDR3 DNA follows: TGTGCCAGCAGCCCACGGAGACAGTCTAACTCCTACGAGCAGTACTTC. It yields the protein CASSPRRQSNSYEQYF.

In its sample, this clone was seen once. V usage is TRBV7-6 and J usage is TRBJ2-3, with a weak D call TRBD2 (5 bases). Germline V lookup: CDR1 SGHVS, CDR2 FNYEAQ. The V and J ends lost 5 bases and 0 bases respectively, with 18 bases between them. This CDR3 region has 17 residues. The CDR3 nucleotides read TGTGCCAGCAGCACCTTCTTTAGCGCCACTAGCACAGATACGCAGTATTTT. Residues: CASSTFFSATSTDTQYF.

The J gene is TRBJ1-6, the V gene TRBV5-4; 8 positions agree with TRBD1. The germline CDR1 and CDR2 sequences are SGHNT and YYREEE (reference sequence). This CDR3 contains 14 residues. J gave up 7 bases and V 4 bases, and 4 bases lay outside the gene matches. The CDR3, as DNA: TGTGCCAGCAGCACCGACAGGGGAAATTCACCCCTCCACTTT. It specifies CASSTDRGNSPLHF. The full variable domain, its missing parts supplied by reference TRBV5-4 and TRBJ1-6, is ETGVTQSPTHLIKTRGQQVTLRCSSQSGHNTVSWYQQALGQGPQFIFQYYREEENGRGNFPPRFSGLQFPNYSSELNVNALELDDSALYLCASSTDRGNSPLHFGNGTRLTVT.

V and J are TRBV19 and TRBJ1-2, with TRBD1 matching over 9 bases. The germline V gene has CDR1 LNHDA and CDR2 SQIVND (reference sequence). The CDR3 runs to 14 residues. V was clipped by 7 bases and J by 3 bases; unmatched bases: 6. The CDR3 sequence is CASTTGQGYYGYTF. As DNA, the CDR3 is TGTGCCAGTACCACCGGACAGGGGTACTATGGCTACACCTTC.

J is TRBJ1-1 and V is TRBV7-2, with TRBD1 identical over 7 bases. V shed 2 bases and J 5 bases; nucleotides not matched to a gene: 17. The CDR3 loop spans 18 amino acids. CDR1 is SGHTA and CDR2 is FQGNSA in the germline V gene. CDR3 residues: CASSLIRDSPRVGTEAFF. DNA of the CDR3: TGTGCCAGCAGCTTAATCCGGGACAGCCCTCGGGTAGGGACTGAAGCTTTCTTT.

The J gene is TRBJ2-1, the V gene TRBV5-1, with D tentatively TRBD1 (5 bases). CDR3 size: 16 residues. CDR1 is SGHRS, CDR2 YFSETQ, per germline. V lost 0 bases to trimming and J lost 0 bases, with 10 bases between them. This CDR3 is CASSLALQASYNEQFF. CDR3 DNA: TGCGCCAGCAGCTTGGCCTTACAGGCCTCCTACAATGAGCAGTTCTTC.

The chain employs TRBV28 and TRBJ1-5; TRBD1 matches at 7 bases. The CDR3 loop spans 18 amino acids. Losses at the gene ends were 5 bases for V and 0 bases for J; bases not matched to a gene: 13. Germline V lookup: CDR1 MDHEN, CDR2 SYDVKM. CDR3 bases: TGTGCCAGCAGTGGGGATCCACAGGGGATAGGTAGCAATCAGCCCCAGCATTTT. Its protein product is CASSGDPQGIGSNQPQHF. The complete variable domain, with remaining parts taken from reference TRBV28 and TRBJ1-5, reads DVKVTQSSRYLVKRTGEKVFLECVQDMDHENMFWYRQDPGLGLRLIYFSYDVKMKEKGDIPEGYSVSREKKERFSLILESASTNQTSMYLCASSGDPQGIGSNQPQHFGDGTRLSIL.

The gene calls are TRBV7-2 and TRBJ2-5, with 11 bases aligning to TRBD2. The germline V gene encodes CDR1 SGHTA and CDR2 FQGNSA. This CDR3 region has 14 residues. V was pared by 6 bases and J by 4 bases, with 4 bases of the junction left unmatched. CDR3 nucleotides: TGTGCCAGCAGTCTAGCGGGAGGTGTAGAGACCCAGTACTTC. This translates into CASSLAGGVETQYF.

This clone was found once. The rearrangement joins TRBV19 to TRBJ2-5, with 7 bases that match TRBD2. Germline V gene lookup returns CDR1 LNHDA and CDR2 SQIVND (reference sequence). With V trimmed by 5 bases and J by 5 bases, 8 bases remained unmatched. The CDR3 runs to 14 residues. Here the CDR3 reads CASSLGLDSETQYF. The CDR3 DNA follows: TGTGCCAGTAGTCTTGGACTAGACTCCGAGACCCAGTACTTC.

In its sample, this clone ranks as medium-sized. The CDR3 loop is CASSGLGGNNEQFF. The CDR3, as DNA: TGTGCCAGCAGCGGGCTCGGGGGGAACAATGAGCAGTTCTTC. The genes are TRBV5-6 and TRBJ2-1; TRBD2 aligns across 7 bases. J lost 5 bases, V lost 4 bases, and 6 bases had no gene match. Germline V gene data show CDR1 as SGHDT and CDR2 as YYEEEE. The CDR3 sequence is 14 residues long.

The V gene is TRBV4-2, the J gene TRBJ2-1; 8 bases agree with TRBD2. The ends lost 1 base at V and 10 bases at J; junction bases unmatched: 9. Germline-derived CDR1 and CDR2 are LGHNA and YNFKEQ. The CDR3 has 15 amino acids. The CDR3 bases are TGTGCCAGCAGCCAAGCGGGGGGGCAACTGGAGGAGCAGTTCTTC. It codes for CASSQAGGQLEEQFF.

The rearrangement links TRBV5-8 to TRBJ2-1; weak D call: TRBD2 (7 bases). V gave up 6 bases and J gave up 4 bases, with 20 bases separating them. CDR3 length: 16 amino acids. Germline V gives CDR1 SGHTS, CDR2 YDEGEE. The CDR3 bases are TGTGCCAGCAACACTCCTTTGAGCGGGACATACAATGAGCAGTTCTTC. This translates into CASNTPLSGTYNEQFF. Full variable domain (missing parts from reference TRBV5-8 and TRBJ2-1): EAGVTQSPTHLIKTRGQQATLRCSPISGHTSVYWYQQALGLGLQFLLWYDEGEERNRGNFPPRFSGRQFPNYSSELNVNALELEDSALYLCASNTPLSGTYNEQFFGPGTRLTVL.

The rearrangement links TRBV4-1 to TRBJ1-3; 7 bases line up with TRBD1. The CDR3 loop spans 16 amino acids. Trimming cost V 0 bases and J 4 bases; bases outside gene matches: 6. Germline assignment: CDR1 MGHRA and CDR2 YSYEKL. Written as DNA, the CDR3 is TGCGCCAGCAGCCAAGAGGGACAGCAATTGGGAAACACCATATATTTT. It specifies CASSQEGQQLGNTIYF.

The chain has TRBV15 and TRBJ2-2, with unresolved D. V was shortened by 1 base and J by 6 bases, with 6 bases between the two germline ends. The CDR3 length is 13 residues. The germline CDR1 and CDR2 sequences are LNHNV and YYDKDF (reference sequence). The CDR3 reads CATSRAVPGELFF. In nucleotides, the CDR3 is TGTGCCACCAGCAGAGCAGTTCCCGGGGAGCTGTTTTTT.

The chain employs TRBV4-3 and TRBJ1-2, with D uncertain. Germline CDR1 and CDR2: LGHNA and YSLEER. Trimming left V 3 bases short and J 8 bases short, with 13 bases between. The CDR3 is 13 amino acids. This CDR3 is CASSQWATGGYTF. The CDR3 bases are TGCGCCAGCAGCCAGTGGGCGACGGGAGGCTACACCTTC.

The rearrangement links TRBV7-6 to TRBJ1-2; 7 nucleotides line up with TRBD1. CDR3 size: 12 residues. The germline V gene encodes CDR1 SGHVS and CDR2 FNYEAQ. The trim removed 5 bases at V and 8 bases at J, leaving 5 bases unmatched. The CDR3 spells CASSDYRGGYTF. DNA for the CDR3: TGTGCCAGCAGCGATTACAGGGGAGGCTACACCTTC.

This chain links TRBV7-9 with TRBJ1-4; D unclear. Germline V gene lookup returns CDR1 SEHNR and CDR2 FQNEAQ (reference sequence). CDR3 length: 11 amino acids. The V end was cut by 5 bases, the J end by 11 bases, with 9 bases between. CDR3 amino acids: CASSPGPKLFF. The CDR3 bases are TGTGCCAGCAGCCCAGGTCCTAAACTGTTTTTT.

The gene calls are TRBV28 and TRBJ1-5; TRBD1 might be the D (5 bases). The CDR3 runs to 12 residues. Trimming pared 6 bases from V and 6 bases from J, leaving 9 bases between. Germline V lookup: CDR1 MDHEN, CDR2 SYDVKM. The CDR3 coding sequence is TGTGCCAGCAGGCCGGGGGGTCAGCCCCAGCATTTT. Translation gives CASRPGGQPQHF.

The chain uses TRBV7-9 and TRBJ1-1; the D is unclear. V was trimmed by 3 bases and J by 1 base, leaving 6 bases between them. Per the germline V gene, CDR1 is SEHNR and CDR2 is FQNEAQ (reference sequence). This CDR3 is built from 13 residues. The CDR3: CASSFEENTEAFF. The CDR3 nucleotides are TGTGCCAGCAGCTTCGAGGAGAACACTGAAGCTTTCTTT.

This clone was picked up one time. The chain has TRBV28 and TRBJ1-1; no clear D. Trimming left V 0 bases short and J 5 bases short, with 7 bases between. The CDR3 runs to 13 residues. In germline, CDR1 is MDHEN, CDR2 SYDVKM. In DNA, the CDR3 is TGTGCCAGCAGTTTATGGGTCGGGACTGAAGCTTTCTTT. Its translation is CASSLWVGTEAFF.

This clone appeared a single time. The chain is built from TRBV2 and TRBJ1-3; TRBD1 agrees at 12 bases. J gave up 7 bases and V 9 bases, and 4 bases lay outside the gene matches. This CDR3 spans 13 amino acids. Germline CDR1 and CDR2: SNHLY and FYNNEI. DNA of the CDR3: TGTGCCAGAACCGGGACAGGGGGCAACACCATATATTTT. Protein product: CARTGTGGNTIYF.

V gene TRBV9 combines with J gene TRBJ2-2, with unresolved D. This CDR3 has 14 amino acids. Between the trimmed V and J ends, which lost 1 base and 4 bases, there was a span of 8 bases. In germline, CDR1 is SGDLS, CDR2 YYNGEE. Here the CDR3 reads CASSVTGTTGELFF. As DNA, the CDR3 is TGTGCCAGCAGCGTAACGGGTACCACCGGGGAGCTGTTTTTT.

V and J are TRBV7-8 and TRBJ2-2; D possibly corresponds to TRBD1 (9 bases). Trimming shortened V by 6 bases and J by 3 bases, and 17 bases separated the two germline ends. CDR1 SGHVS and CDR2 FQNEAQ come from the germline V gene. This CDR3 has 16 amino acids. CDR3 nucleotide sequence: TGTGCCAGCAGGCGGGAGGACAGGGGACACACCGGGGAGCTGTTTTTT. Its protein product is CASRREDRGHTGELFF.

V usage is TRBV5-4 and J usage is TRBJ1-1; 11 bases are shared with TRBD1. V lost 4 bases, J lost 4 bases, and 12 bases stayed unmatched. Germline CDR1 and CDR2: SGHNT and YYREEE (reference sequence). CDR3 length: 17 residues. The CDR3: CASSPPGTGGFSTEAFF. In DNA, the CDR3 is TGTGCCAGCAGCCCCCCCGGGACAGGGGGTTTTTCCACTGAAGCTTTCTTT.

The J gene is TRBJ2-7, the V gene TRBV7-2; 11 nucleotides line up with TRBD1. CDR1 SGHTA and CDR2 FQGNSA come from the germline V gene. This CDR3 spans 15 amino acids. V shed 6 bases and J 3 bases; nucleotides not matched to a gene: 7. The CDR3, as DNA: TGTGCCAGCAGAGACCCGGGACAGGGGGGCTACGAGCAGTACTTC. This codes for CASRDPGQGGYEQYF. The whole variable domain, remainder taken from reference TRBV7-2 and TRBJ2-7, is GAGVSQSPSNKVTEKGKDVELRCDPISGHTALYWYRQSLGQGLEFLIYFQGNSAPDKSGLPSDRFSAERTGGSVSTLTIQRTQQEDSAVYLCASRDPGQGGYEQYFGPGTRLTVT.